This TCR beta chain was found in a study of blood T cell repertoires in COVID-19. Study information: The analysed material was cDNA or gDNA that came from T cells, B-cell-depleted T cells, or PBMCs.

The protocol was immunoSEQ multiplex PCR, while the TCRdb copy is restricted to in-frame clones and leaves out a portion. This table holds more than 85,000 clones, more than 90% found once. Germline V gene lookup returns CDR1 SNHLY and CDR2 FYNNEI. CDR3 length: 14 residues. V lost 7 bases and J lost 0; bases outside the gene matches: 3. V and J are TRBV2 and TRBJ2-3, with TRBD2 matching 8 bases. The sequence derives from a woman aged 45 to 65 with COVID-19, enrolled during active disease. The material sequenced was peripheral blood. The CDR3 here is CASTRGGSTDTQYF. The CDR3 DNA is TGTGCCAGCACCCGGGGGGGGAGCACAGATACGCAGTATTTT.